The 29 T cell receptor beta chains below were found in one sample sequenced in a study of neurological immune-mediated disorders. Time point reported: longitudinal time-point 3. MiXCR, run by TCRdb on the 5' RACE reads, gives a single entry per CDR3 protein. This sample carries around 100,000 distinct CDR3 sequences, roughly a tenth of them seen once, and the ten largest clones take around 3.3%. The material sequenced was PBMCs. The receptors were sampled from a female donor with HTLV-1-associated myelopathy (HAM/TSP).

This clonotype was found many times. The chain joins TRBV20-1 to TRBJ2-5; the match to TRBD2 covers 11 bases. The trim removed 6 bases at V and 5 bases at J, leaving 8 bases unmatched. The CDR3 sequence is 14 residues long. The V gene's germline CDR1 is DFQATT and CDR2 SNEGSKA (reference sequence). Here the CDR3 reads CSAIAGGPFETQYF. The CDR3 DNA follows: TGCAGTGCGATAGCGGGGGGGCCTTTTGAGACCCAGTACTTC.

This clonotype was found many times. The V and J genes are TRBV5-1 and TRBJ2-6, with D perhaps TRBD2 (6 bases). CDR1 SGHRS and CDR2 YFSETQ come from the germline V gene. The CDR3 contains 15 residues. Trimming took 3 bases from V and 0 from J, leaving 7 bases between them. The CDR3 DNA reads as TGCGCCAGCAGCTCCGGGAGCTCTGGGGCCAACGTCCTGACTTTC. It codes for CASSSGSSGANVLTF.

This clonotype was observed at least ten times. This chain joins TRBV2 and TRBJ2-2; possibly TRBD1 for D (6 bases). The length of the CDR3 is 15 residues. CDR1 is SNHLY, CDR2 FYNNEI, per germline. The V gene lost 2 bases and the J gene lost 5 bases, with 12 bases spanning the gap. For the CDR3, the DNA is TGTGCCAGCAGTGAAACAGGGCTCGTAACCGGGGAGCTGTTTTTT. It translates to CASSETGLVTGELFF.

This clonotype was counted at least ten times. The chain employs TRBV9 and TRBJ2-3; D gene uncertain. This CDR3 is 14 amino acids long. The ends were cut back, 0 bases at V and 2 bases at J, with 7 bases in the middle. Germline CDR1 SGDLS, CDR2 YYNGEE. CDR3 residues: CASSVEAATDTQYF. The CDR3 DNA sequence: TGTGCCAGCAGCGTAGAGGCAGCCACAGATACGCAGTATTTT.

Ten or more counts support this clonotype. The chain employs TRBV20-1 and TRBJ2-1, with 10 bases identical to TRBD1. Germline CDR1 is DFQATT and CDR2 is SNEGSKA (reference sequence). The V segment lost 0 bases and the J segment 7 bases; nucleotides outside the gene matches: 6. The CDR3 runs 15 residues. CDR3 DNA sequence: TGCAGTGCTAGAGAGGGACAGGGGACGGGAAATGAGCAGTTCTTC. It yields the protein CSAREGQGTGNEQFF.

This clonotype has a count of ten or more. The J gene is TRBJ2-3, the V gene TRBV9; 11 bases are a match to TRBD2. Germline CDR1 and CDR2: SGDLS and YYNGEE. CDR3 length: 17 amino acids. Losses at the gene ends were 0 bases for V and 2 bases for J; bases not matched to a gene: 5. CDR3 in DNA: TGTGCCAGCAGCGTAGCAACTAGCGGGGGCCTCACAGATACGCAGTATTTT. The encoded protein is CASSVATSGGLTDTQYF.

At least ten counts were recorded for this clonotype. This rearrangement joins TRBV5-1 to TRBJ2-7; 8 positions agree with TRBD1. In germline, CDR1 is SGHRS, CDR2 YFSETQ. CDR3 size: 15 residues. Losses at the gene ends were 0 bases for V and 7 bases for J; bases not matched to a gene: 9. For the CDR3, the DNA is TGCGCCAGCAGCTTGGAGGGACAGGCCCCGGGGGAGCAGTACTTC. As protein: CASSLEGQAPGEQYF.

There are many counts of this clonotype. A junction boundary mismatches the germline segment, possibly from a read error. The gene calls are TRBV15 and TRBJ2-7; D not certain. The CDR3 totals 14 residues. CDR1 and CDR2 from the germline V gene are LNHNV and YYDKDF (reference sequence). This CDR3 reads CATSSGVLNYEQYF. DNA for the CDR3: TGTGCTACCAGCAGTGGGGTCTTAAACTACGAGCAGTACTTC.

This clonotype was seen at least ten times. The CDR3 DNA reads as TGCGCCAGCAGCCCACAGGGGGGCAAAAACATTCAGTACTTC. Its translation: CASSPQGGKNIQYF. V is TRBV5-1 and J is TRBJ2-4; 8 bases are shared with TRBD1. CDR3 size: 14 residues. V lost 4 bases and J lost 3; bases outside the gene matches: 3. CDR1 and CDR2 (germline): SGHRS, YFSETQ.

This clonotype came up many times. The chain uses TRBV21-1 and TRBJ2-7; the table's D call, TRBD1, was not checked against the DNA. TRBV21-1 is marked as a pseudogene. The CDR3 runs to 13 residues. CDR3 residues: CASYRGDFYEQYF. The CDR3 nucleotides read TGTGCCAGTTACAGGGGAGACTTCTACGAGCAGTACTTC.

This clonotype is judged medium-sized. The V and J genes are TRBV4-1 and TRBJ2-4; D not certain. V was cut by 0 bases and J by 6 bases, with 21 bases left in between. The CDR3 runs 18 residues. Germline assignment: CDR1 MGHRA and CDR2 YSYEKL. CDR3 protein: CASSQEFSTLRPGNIQYF. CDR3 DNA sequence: TGCGCCAGCAGCCAAGAGTTCTCGACGCTGCGGCCAGGAAACATTCAGTACTTC.

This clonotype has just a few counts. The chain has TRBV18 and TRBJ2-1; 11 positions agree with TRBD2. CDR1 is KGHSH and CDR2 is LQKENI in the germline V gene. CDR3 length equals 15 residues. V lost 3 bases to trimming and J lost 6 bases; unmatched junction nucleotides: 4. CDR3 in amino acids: CASSPIGTSGNEQFF. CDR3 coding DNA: TGTGCCAGCTCACCGATCGGGACTAGCGGCAATGAGCAGTTCTTC.

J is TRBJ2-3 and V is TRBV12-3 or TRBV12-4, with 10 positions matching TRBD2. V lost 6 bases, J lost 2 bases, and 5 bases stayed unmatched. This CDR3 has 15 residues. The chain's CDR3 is CASRLTSGYTDTQYF. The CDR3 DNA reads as TGTGCCAGCAGGTTGACTAGCGGGTACACAGATACGCAGTATTTT.

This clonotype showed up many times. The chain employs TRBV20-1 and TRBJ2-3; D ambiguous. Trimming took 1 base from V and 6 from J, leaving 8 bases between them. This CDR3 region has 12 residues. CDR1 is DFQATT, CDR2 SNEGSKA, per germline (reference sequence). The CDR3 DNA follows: TGCAGTGCTAGAGCGGGTTCCGATACGCAGTATTTT. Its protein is CSARAGSDTQYF.

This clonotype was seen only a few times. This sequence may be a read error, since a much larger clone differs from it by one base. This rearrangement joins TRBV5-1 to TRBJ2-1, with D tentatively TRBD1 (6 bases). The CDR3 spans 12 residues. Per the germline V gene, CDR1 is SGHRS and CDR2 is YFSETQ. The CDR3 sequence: CTSSLGADEEFF. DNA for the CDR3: TGCACCAGCAGCTTGGGGGCGGACGAGGAGTTCTTC.

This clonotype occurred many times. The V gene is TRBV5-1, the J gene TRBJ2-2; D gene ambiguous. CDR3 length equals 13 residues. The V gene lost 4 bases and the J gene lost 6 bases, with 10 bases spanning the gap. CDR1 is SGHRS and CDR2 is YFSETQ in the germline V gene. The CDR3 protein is CASSPPLAGELFF. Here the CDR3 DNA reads TGCGCCAGCAGCCCCCCCCTGGCCGGGGAGCTGTTTTTT.

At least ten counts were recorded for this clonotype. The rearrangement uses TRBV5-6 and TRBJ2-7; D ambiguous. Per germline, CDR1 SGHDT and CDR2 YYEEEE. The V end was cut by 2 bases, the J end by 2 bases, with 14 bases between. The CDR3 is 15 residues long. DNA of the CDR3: TGTGCCAGCAGCTTCGCGCTACAAGGAACCTACGAGCAGTACTTC. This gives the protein CASSFALQGTYEQYF. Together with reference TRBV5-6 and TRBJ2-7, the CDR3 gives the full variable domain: DAGVTQSPTHLIKTRGQQVTLRCSPKSGHDTVSWYQQALGQGPQFIFQYYEEEERQRGNFPDRFSGHQFPNYSSELNVNALLLGDSALYLCASSFALQGTYEQYFGPGTRLTVT.

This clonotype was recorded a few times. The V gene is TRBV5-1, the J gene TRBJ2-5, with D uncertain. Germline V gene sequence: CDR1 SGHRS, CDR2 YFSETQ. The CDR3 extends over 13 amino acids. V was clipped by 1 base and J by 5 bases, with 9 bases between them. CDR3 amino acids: CASSLFVAETQYF. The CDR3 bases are TGCGCCAGCAGCTTGTTCGTCGCTGAGACCCAGTACTTC.

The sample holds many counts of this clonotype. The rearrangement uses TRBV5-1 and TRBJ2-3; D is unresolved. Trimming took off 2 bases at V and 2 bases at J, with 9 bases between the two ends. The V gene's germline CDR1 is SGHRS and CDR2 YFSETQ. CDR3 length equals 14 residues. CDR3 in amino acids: CASSFRRTTDTQYF. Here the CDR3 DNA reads TGCGCCAGCAGCTTCCGCAGGACCACAGATACGCAGTATTTT.

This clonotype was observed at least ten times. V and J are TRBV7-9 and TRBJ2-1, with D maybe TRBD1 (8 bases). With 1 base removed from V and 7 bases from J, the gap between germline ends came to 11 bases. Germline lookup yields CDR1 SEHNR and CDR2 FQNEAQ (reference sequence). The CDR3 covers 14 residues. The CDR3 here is CASSLEQGGNEQFF. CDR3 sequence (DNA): TGTGCCAGCAGCTTAGAACAGGGGGGGAATGAGCAGTTCTTC.

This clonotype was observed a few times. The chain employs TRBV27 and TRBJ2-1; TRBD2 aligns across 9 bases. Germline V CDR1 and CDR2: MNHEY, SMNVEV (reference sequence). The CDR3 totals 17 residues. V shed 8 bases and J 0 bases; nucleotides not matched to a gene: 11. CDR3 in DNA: TGTGCCAGCGTGAAGCTAGCGGGGAGAAGCTCCTACAATGAGCAGTTCTTC. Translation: CASVKLAGRSSYNEQFF.

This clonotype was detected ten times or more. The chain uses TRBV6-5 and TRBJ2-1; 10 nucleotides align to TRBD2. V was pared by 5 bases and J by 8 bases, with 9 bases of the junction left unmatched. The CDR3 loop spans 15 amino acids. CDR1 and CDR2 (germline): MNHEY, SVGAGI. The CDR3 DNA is TGTGCCAGCAGTCTACTAGCGGGGTATAACGATGAGCAGTTCTTC. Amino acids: CASSLLAGYNDEQFF.

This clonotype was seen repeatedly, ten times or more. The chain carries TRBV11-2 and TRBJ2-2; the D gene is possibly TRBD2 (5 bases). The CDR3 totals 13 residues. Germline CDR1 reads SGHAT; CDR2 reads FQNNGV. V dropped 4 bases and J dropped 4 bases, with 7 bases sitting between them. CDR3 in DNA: TGTGCCAGCAGCTCCGAGGGCACCGGGGAGCTGTTTTTT. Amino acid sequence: CASSSEGTGELFF.

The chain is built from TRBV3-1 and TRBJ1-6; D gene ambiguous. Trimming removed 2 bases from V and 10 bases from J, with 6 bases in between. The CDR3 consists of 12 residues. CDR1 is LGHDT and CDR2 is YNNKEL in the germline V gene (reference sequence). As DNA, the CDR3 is TGTGCCAGCAGCCAATCCAGGTCACCCCTCCACTTT. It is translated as CASSQSRSPLHF. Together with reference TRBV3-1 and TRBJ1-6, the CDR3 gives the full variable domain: DTAVSQTPKYLVTQMGNDKSIKCEQNLGHDTMYWYKQDSKKFLKIMFSYNNKELIINETVPNRFSPKSPDKAHLNLHINSLELGDSAVYFCASSQSRSPLHFGNGTRLTVT.

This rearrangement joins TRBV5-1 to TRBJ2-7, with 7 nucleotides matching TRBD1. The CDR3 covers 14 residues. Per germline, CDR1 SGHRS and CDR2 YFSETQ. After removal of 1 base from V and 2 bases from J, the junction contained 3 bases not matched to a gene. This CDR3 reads CASSLTGVAYEQYF. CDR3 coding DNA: TGCGCCAGCAGCTTGACAGGGGTCGCCTACGAGCAGTACTTC.

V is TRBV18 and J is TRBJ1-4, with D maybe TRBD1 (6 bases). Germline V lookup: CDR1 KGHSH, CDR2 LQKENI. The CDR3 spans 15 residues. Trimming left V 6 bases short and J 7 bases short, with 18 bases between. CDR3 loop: CASSPRQDFGEKLFF. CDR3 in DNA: TGTGCCAGCTCCCCCCGACAGGACTTCGGTGAAAAACTGTTTTTT.

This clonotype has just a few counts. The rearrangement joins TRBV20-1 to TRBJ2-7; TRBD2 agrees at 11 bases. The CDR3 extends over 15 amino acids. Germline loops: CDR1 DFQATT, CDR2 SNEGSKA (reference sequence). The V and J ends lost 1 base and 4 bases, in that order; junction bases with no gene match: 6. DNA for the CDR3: TGCAGTGCTAGAGCACCACTAGCGGGGGTTTACGAGCAGTACTTC. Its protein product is CSARAPLAGVYEQYF.

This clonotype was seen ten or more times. The CDR3 DNA is TGTGCCAGCCGCCCCGCGGGGGCCTTCCTGATCGGTGGCTACACCTTC. Residues: CASRPAGAFLIGGYTF. The chain has TRBV3-1 and TRBJ1-2; tentatively, D is TRBD1 (6 bases). From germline, CDR1 is LGHDT and CDR2 YNNKEL (reference sequence). Trimming pared 8 bases from V and 7 bases from J, leaving 26 bases between. The CDR3 runs to 16 residues.

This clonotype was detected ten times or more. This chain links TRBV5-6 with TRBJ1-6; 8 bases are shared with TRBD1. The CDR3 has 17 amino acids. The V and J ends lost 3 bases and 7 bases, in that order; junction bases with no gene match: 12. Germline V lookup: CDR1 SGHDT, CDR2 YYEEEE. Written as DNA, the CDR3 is TGTGCCAGCAGCTGGAACAGGGGGATCGGCGGAAATTCACCCCTCCACTTT. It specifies CASSWNRGIGGNSPLHF.